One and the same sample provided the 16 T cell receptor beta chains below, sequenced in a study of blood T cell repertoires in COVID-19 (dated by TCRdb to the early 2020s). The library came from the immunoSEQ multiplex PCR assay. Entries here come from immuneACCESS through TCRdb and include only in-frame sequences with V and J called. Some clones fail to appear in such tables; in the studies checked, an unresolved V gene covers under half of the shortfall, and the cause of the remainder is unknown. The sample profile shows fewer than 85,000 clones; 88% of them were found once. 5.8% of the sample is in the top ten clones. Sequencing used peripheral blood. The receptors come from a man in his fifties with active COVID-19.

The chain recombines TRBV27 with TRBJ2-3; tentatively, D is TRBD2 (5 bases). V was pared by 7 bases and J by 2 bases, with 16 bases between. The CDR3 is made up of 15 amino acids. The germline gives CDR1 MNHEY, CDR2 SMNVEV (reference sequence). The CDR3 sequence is CASTFYGLSTDTQYF. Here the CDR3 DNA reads TGTGCCAGCACCTTTTATGGACTGTCCACAGATACGCAGTATTTT.

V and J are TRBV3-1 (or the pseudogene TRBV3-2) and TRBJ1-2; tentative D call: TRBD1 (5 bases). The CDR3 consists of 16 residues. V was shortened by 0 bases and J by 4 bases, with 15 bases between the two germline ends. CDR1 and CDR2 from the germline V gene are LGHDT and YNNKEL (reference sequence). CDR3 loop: CASSQDLGLKTYGYTF. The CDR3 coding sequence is TGTGCCAGCAGCCAAGATTTGGGGCTGAAGACCTATGGCTACACCTTC.

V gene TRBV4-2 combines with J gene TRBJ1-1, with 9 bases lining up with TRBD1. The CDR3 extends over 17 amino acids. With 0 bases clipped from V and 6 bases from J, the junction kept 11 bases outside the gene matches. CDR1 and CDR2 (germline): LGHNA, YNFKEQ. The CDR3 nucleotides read TGTGCCAGCAGCCAAGATCCCGCCGGGACAGGGTCAGCTGAAGCTTTCTTT. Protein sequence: CASSQDPAGTGSAEAFF.

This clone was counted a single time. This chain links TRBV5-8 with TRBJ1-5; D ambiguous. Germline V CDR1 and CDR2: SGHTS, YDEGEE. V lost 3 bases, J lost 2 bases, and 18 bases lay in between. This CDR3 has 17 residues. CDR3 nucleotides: TGTGCCAGCAGCTCTGGGGTACTTAGCGGGGGCAATCAGCCCCAGCATTTT. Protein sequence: CASSSGVLSGGNQPQHF.

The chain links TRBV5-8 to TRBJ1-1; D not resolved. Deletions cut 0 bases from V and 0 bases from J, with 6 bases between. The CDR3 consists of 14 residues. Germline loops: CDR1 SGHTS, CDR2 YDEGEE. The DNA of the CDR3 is TGTGCCAGCAGCTTGGTGGGAGTGAACACTGAAGCTTTCTTT. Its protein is CASSLVGVNTEAFF. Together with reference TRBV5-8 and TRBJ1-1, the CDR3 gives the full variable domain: EAGVTQSPTHLIKTRGQQATLRCSPISGHTSVYWYQQALGLGLQFLLWYDEGEERNRGNFPPRFSGRQFPNYSSELNVNALELEDSALYLCASSLVGVNTEAFFGQGTRLTVV.

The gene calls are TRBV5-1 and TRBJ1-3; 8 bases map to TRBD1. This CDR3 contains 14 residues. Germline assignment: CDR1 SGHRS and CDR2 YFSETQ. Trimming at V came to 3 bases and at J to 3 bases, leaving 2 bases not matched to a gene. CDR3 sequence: CASSSDRDGNTIYF. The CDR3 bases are TGCGCCAGCAGCTCGGACAGGGATGGAAACACCATATATTTT.

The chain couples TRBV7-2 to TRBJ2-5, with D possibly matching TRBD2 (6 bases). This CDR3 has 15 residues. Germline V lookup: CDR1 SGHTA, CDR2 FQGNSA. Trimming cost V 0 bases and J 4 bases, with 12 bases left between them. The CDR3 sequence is CASSLAGLPPETQYF. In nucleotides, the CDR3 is TGTGCCAGCAGCTTAGCCGGACTACCCCCAGAGACCCAGTACTTC.

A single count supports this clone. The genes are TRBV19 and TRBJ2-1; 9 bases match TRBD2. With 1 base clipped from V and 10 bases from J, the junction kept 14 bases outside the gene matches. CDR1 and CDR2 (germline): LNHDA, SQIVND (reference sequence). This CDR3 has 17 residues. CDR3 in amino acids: CASSIVARLAVNGEQFF. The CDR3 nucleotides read TGTGCCAGTAGTATAGTAGCCCGACTAGCGGTAAACGGGGAGCAGTTCTTC.

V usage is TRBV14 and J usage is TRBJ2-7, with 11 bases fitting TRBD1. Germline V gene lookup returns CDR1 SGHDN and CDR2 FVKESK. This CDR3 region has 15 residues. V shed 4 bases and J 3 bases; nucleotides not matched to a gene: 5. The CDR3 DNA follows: TGTGCCAGCAGCCCGCCCGGGACAGGGGGCTACGAGCAGTACTTC. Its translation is CASSPPGTGGYEQYF.

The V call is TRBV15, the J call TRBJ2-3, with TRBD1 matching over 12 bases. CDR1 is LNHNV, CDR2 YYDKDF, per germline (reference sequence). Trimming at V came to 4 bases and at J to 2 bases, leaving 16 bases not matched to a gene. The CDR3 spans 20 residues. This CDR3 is CATSTTIPGQGAYFTDTQYF. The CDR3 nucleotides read TGTGCCACCAGCACAACCATTCCGGGACAGGGGGCCTATTTCACAGATACGCAGTATTTT.

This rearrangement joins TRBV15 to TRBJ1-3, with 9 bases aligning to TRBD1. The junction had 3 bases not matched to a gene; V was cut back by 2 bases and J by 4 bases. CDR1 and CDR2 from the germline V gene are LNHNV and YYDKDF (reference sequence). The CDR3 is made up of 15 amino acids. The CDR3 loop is CATSRTGGYGNTIYF. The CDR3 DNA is TGTGCCACCAGCAGAACAGGGGGCTACGGAAACACCATATATTTT.

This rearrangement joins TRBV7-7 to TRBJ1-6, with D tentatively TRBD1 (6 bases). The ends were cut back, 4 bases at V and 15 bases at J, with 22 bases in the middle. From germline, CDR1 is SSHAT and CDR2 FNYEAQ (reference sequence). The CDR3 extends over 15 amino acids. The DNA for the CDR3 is TGTGCCAGCAGCTACCGGGGGGCGGTCGAGATACTCCTCCACTTT. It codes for CASSYRGAVEILLHF.

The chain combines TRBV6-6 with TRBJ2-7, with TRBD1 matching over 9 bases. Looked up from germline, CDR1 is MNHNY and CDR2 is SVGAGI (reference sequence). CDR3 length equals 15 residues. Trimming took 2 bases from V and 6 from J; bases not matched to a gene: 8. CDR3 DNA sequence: TGTGCCAGCAGTTACACCGGGACAGGGAAAATCGAGCAGTACTTC. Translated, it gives CASSYTGTGKIEQYF.

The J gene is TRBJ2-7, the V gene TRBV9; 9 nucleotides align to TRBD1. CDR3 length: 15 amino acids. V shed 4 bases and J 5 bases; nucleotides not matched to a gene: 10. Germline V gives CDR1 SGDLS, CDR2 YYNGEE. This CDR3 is CASSPRQGGMNEQYF. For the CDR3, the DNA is TGTGCCAGCAGCCCGCGACAGGGGGGAATGAACGAGCAGTACTTC.

The CDR3 reads CASSQNRQADYGYTF. The DNA for the CDR3 is TGTGCCAGTAGCCAAAATCGACAGGCGGACTATGGCTACACCTTC. V and J are TRBV19 and TRBJ1-2; D might be TRBD1 (6 bases). The CDR3 covers 15 residues. In germline, CDR1 is LNHDA, CDR2 SQIVND (reference sequence). V lost 6 bases, J lost 3 bases, and 17 bases lay in between. Drawing the rest from reference TRBV19 and TRBJ1-2, the complete variable domain is DGGITQSPKYLFRKEGQNVTLSCEQNLNHDAMYWYRQDPGQGLRLIYYSQIVNDFQKGDIAEGYSVSREKKESFPLTVTSAQKNPTAFYLCASSQNRQADYGYTFGSGTRLTVV.

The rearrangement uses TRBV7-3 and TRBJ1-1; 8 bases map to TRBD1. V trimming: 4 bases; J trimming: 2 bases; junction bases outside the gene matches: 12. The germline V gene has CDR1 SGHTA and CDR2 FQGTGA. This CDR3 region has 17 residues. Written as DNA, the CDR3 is TGTGCCAGCAGCTCGATTACAGGGGGATGGAACAACACTGAAGCTTTCTTT. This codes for CASSSITGGWNNTEAFF.